This TCR beta chain was recorded in a study of cytomegalovirus exposure and HLA in healthy donors. Study overall: Within an early data release were tens of millions of unique TCRs drawn from HLA-typed donors. Findings of the study overall: In a later analysis, HLA-associated TCR beta chains were more clonally expanded than equally common others.

For this clone: Antigen specificity is unknown.

J lost 7 bases, V lost 2 bases, and 16 bases had no gene match. CDR1 is SGDLS and CDR2 is YYNGEE in the germline V gene. The CDR3 length is 18 residues. The PCR made use of 60 Vbeta and 13 Jbeta primers. Data came from immunoSEQ multiplex PCR; TCRdb stores just in-frame clones and leaves some out. This sample has about 150,000 clones, with 68% found just once. The gene calls are TRBV9 and TRBJ2-7, with TRBD1 identical over 12 bases. Sequencing was performed on PBMCs. The sequence was obtained from a young man in good health and CMV-seropositive. CDR3 loop: CASSVNPLPGQGAEEQYF. DNA for the CDR3: TGTGCCAGCAGCGTCAACCCTCTGCCGGGACAGGGGGCAGAGGAGCAGTACTTC. Full variable domain (outside the CDR3, taken from reference TRBV9 and TRBJ2-7): DSGVTQTPKHLITATGQRVTLRCSPRSGDLSVYWYQQSLDQGLQFLIQYYNGEERAKGNILERFSAQQFPDLHSELNLSSLELGDSALYFCASSVNPLPGQGAEEQYFGPGTRLTVT.